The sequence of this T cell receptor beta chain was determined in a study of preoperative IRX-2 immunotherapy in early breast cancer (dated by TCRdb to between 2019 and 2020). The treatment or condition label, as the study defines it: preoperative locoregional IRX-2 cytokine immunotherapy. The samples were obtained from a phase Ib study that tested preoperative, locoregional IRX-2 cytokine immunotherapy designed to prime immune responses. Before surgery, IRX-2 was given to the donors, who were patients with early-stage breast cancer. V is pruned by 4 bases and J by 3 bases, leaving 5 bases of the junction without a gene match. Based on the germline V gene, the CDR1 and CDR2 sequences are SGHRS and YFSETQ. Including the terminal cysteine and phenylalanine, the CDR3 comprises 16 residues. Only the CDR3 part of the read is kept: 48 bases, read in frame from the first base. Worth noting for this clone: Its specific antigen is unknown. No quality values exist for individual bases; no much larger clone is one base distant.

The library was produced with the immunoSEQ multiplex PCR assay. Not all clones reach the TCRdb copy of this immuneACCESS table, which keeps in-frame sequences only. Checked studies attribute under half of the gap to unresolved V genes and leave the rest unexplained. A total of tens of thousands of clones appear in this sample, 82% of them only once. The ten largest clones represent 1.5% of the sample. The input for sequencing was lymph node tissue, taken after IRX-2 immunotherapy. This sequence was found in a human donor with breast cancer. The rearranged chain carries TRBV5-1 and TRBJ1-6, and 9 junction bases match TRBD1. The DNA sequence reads TGCGCCAGCAGCGTTCAGGGACAGGGCTATAATTCACCCCTCCACTTT. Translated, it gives CASSVQGQGYNSPLHF. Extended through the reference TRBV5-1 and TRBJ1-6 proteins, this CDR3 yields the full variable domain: KAGVTQTPRYLIKTRGQQVTLSCSPISGHRSVSWYQQTPGQGLQFLFEYFSETQRNKGNFPGRFSGRQFSNSRSEMNVSTLELGDSALYLCASSVQGQGYNSPLHFGNGTRLTVT.